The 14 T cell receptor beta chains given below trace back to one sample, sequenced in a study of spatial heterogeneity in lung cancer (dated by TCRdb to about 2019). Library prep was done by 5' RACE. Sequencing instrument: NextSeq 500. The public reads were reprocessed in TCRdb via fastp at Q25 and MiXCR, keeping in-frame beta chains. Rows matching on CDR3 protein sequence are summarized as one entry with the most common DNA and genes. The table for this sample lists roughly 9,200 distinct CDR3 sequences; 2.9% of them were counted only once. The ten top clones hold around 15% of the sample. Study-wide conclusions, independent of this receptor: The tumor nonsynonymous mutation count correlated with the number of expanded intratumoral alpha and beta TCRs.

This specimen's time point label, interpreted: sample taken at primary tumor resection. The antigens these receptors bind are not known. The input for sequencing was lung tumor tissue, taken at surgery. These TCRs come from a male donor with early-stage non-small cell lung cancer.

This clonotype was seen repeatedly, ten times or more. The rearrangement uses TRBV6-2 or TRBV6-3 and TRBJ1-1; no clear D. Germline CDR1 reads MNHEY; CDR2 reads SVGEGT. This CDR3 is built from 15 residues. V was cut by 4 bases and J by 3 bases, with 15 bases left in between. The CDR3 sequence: CASSLLIRRHTEAFF. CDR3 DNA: TGTGCCAGCAGTTTGTTGATAAGGCGGCACACTGAAGCTTTCTTT.

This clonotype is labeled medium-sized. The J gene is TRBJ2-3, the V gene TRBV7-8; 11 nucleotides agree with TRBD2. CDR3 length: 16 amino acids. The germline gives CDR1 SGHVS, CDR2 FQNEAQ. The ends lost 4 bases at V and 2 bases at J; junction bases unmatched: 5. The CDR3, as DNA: TGTGCCAGCAGCTCCTTTAGCGGGGGGGCCACAGATACGCAGTATTTT. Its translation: CASSSFSGGATDTQYF.

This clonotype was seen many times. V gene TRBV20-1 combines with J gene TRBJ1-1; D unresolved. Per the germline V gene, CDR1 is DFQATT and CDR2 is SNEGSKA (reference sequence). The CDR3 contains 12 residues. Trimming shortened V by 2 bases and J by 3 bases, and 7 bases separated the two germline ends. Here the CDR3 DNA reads TGCAGTGCTAGAACAAGGCACACTGAAGCTTTCTTT. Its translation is CSARTRHTEAFF.

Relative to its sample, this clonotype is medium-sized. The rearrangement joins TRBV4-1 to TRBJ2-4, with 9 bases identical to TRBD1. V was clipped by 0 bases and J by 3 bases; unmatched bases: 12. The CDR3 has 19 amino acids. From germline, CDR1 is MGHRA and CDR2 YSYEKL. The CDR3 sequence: CASSQDRGTGTVVKNIQYF. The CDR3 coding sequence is TGCGCCAGCAGCCAAGATCGGGGGACAGGGACGGTGGTCAAAAACATTCAGTACTTC.

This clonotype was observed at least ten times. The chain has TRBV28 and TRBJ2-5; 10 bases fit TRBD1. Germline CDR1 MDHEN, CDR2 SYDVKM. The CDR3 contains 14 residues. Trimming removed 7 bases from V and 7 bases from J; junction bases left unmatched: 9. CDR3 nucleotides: TGTGCCAGCACAGACAGGGGGCCGCCAGGGACCCAGTACTTC. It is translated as CASTDRGPPGTQYF.

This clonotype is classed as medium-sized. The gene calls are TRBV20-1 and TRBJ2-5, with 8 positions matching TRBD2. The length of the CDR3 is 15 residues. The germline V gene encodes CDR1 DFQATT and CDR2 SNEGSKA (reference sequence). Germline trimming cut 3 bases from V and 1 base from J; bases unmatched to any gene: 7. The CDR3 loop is CSASRSGSPQETQYF. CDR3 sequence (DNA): TGCAGTGCTAGTAGAAGCGGGAGCCCCCAAGAGACCCAGTACTTC.

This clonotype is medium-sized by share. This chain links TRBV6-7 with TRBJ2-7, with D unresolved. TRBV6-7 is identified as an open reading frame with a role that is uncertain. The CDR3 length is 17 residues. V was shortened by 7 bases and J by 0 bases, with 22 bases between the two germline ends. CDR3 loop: CASISPNAASYSYEQYF. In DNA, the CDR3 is TGTGCCAGCATCTCCCCAAACGCAGCGAGCTACTCCTACGAGCAGTACTTC.

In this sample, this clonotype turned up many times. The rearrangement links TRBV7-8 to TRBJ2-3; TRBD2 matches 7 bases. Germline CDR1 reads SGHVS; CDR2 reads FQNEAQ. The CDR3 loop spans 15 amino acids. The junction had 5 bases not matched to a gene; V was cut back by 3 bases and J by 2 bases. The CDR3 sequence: CASSFSGPPTDTQYF. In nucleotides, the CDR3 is TGTGCCAGCAGCTTTAGCGGGCCCCCCACAGATACGCAGTATTTT.

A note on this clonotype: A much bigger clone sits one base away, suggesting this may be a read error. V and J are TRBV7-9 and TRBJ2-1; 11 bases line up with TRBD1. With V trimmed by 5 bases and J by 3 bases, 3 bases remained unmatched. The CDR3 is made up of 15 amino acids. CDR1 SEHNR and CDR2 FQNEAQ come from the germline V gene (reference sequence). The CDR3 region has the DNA TGTGCCAGCAGCCAAGGGACAGGGGGCTACAATGAGCAGTTCTTC. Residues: CASSQGTGGYNEQFF.

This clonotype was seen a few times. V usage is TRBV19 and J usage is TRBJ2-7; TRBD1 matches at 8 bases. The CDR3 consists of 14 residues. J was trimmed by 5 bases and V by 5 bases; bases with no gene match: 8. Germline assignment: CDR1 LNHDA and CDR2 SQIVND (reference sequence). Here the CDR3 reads CASSSRTGTDEQYF. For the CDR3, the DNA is TGTGCCAGTAGTTCCCGGACAGGGACGGACGAGCAGTACTTC.

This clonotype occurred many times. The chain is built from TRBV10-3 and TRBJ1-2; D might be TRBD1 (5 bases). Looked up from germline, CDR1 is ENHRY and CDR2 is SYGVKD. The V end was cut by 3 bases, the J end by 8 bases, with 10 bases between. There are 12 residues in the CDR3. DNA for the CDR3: TGTGCCATCAGTGAACGGACATCCGGCTACACCTTC. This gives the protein CAISERTSGYTF.

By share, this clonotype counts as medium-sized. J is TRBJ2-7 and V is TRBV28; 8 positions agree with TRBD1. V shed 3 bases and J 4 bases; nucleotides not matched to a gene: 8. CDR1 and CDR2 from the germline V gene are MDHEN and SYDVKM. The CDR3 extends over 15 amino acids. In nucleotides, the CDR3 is TGTGCCAGCAGTTTTGGGGACAGGAGGACGTACGAGCAGTACTTC. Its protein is CASSFGDRRTYEQYF.

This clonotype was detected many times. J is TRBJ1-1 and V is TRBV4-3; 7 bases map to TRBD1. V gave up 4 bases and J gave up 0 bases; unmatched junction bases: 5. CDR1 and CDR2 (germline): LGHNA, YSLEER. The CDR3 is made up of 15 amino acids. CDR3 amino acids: CASSPRDSLNTEAFF. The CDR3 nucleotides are TGCGCCAGCAGCCCGCGGGACAGCCTGAACACTGAAGCTTTCTTT.

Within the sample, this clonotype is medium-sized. CDR3 nucleotide sequence: TGTGCCAGCAGCTTAAGACAGAGAAATGAAAAACTGTTTTTT. Protein: CASSLRQRNEKLFF. This chain joins TRBV7-2 and TRBJ1-4; D may be TRBD1 (5 bases). Germline loops: CDR1 SGHTA, CDR2 FQGNSA. CDR3 length: 14 residues. V lost 2 bases to trimming and J lost 5 bases, with 9 bases between them.